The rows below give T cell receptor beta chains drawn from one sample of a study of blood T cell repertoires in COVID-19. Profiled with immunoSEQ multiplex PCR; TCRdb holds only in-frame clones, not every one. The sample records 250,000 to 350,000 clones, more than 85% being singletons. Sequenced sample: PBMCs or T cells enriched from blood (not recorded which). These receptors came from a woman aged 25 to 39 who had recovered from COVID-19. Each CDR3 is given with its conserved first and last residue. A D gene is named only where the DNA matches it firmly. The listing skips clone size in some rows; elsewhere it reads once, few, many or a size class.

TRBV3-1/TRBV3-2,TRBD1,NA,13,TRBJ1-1,CASSRTGGTEAFF,TGTGCCAGCAGCCGCACAGGGGGCACTGAAGCTTTCTTT
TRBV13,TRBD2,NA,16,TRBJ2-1,CASSFTTSGLYNEQFF,TGTGCCAGCAGCTTCACAACTAGCGGGCTTTACAATGAGCAGTTCTTC
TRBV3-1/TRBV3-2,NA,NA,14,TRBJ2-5,CASSQLQGGETQYF,TGTGCCAGCAGCCAGTTGCAGGGAGGTGAGACCCAGTACTTC
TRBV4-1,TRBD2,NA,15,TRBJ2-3,CASSQREGSTDTQYF,TGCGCCAGCAGCCAAAGGGAGGGGAGCACAGATACGCAGTATTTT
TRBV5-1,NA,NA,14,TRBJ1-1,CASSLAGTNTEAFF,TGCGCCAGCAGCTTGGCCGGGACAAACACTGAAGCTTTCTTT
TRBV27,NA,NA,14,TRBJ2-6,CASSQYSGANVLTF,TGTGCCAGCAGTCAGTACTCTGGGGCCAACGTCCTGACTTTC
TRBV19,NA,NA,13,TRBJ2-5,CASSIDGKETQYF,TGTGCCAGTAGTATAGACGGGAAGGAGACCCAGTACTTC
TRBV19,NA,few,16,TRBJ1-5,CASTDGGGKVHQPQHF,TGTGCCAGTACGGATGGAGGAGGCAAGGTGCATCAGCCCCAGCATTTT
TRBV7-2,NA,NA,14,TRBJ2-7,CASSFTGSSYEQYF,TGTGCCAGCAGCTTCACAGGGAGCTCCTACGAGCAGTACTTC
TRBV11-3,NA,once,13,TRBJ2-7,CASSLDSPLEQYF,TGTGCCAGCAGCTTAGATTCCCCTCTCGAGCAGTACTTC
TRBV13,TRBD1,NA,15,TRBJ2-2,CASSLERQGPGELFF,TGTGCCAGCAGCTTAGAACGACAGGGGCCCGGGGAGCTGTTTTTT
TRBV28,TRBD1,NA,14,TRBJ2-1,CASSSGQGVGEQFF,TGTGCCAGCAGTTCGGGACAGGGGGTTGGTGAGCAGTTCTTC
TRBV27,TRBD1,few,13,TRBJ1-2,CASRTSTGDGYTF,TGTGCCAGCAGAACCTCGACAGGGGATGGCTACACCTTC
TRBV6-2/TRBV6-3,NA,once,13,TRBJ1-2,CASSYSPPRGYTF,TGTGCCAGCAGTTATTCCCCCCCCAGAGGCTACACCTTC
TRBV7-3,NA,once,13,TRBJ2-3,CASSFPGTDTQYF,TGTGCCAGCAGCTTCCCCGGGACAGATACGCAGTATTTT
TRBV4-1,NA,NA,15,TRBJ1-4,CASSQDYRANEKLFF,TGCGCCAGCAGCCAAGATTACAGGGCTAATGAAAAACTGTTTTTT